The sequence of this T cell receptor beta chain was determined in a study of TIL therapy for anti-PD-1-resistant metastatic lung cancer. The libraries were made with immunoSEQ v3. Libraries were prepared by immunoSEQ multiplex PCR; TCRdb keeps only in-frame clonotypes and omits some of them. This sample has 25,000 to 30,000 clones; 60% to 70% occur once, and the top ten carry 16%. The CDR3 covers 13 residues. Germline-derived CDR1 and CDR2 are WNHNN and SYGVQD (reference sequence). Trimming removed 6 bases from V and 1 base from J, with 10 bases in between. Time point: pre-treatment sample, taken before nivolumab and TIL therapy. Most excised metastases sampled were pleural nodules or supraclavicular lymph nodes.

The sample was tumor tissue, taken at baseline. This rearrangement joins TRBV10-1 to TRBJ2-7; D uncertain. The sequence derives from a woman between 30 and 80 years old with non-small cell lung cancer. Written as DNA, the CDR3 is TGCGCCAGCAGCCCTGGACCATCCTACGAGCAGTACTTC. Protein: CASSPGPSYEQYF.